The 3 T cell receptor beta chains below were found in one sample sequenced in a study of cytomegalovirus exposure and HLA in healthy donors. PCR primers comprised 60 Vbeta and 13 Jbeta primers. Method: immunoSEQ multiplex PCR; TCRdb's copy keeps in-frame clones and lacks some. This table has about 160,000 clones, approximately 82% appearing once. Sample: PBMCs. The source is a man aged 45-65 years in good health and CMV-seropositive.

The gene calls are TRBV2 and TRBJ1-1; the match to TRBD1 covers 11 bases. Germline V CDR1 and CDR2: SNHLY, FYNNEI. The CDR3 length is 12 residues. The junction had 6 bases not matched to a gene; V was cut back by 7 bases and J by 11 bases. The CDR3 loop reads CASNGQGAWAFF. The DNA of the CDR3 is TGTGCCAGCAACGGACAGGGGGCCTGGGCTTTCTTT.

The CDR3 protein is CAIMGGGAGANVLTF. CDR3 in DNA: TGTGCCATCATGGGGGGGGGCGCTGGGGCCAACGTCCTGACTTTC. This chain connects TRBV10-3 to TRBJ2-6; D is perhaps TRBD2 (7 bases). Germline V CDR1 and CDR2: ENHRY, SYGVKD. The V end lost 7 bases, the J end lost 2 bases, and 12 bases lay between the germline ends. The CDR3 contains 15 residues.

The chain couples TRBV14 to TRBJ2-7; no reliable D call. Germline values: CDR1 SGHDN, CDR2 FVKESK. The V and J ends lost 2 bases and 9 bases respectively, with 17 bases between them. The CDR3 is made up of 14 amino acids. Here the CDR3 reads CASSQNPSRYPQYV. CDR3 sequence (DNA): TGTGCCAGCAGCCAAAACCCATCCAGATATCCGCAGTACGTC.